This T cell receptor (beta chain) was captured by sequencing in a study of response to subunit inactivated influenza vaccine. General study points: After each seasonal influenza vaccination, few new T cells are recruited, the authors suggested.

TCRdb ran MiXCR on the RT-PCR reads and lists one entry per CDR3 protein. The data show 200,000 to 300,000 distinct CDR3 sequences, 12% seen once. Turning to this clonotype: The antigen remains undetermined.

Germline CDR1 reads DFQATT; CDR2 reads SNEGSKA (reference sequence). The CDR3 totals 14 residues. V lost 6 bases and J lost 4; bases outside the gene matches: 4. The chain employs TRBV20-1 and TRBJ2-3; 13 nucleotides agree with TRBD2. The source is a man aged 50-59 years who received an inactivated influenza vaccine. This specimen was non-naive T cells sorted from PBMCs, taken 14 to 15 days before vaccination. The CDR3 loop is CSARTSGSSDTQYF. In DNA, the CDR3 is TGCAGTGCACGGACTAGCGGGAGCTCAGATACGCAGTATTTT.